What follows are 2 T cell receptor beta chains derived from one specimen sequenced in a study of T cell responses to AZD1222 COVID-19 vaccine. TCRdb keeps only in-frame clones here, not all; method: immunoSEQ multiplex PCR. The data show 100,000 to 130,000 clones, with under 95% seen just once and 20% to 25% held by the top ten. The material was peripheral blood, obtained on day 0 of AZD1222 vaccination. These receptors were taken from an adult in good health.

V is TRBV21-1 and J is TRBJ2-7; the table's D call TRBD2 went unverified against the DNA. TRBV21-1 is a recognized pseudogene. This CDR3 has 22 amino acids. DNA for the CDR3: TGTGCCAGCAGCAAAGGGAGGGAGGGTGGAGTTGGGGCACCAAGGACCTCCTACGAGCAGTACTTC. Amino acid sequence: CASSKGREGGVGAPRTSYEQYF.

The gene calls are TRBV6-5 and TRBJ1-1; 9 bases match TRBD1. The junction had 7 bases not matched to a gene; V was cut back by 4 bases and J by 4 bases. In germline, CDR1 is MNHEY, CDR2 SVGAGI. CDR3 length equals 15 residues. CDR3 sequence (DNA): TGTGCCAGCAGTTCACAGGGGGCTGCGGTCACTGAAGCTTTCTTT. It yields the protein CASSSQGAAVTEAFF.